One sample yielded the 29 T cell receptor beta chains listed below, sequenced in a study of shared clonotypes between healthy human individuals (dated by TCRdb to the early 2020s). Library preparation employed the immunoSEQ multiplex PCR assay. TCRdb provides this immuneACCESS table in a form limited to in-frame rearrangements. Some clones are lacking; in checked studies, under half of them reflect an unresolved V gene, and why the rest are absent is not known. The sample yields approximately 840,000 clones; 90% to 98% were counted once. Less than 0.3% of the sample is held by the ten biggest clonotypes. CD8 naive samples were CD45RO-negative cells positively selected for CCR7, giving a CD45RA+CCR7+ population that excluded TemRA cells. Sequenced material: naive CD8+ T cells sorted from blood. Sample cell subset or site, as interpreted from the label and publication: CD45RA+CCR7+. Source of these receptors: a man younger than 40 in good health.

This chain connects TRBV6-1 to TRBJ2-5; tentatively, D is TRBD2 (6 bases). The V gene's germline CDR1 is MNHNS and CDR2 SASEGT. The V and J ends lost 8 bases and 1 base respectively, with 11 bases between them. The CDR3 has 13 residues. The CDR3 sequence: CASRAGSQETQYF. CDR3 bases: TGTGCCAGCCGGGCGGGGTCCCAAGAGACCCAGTACTTC.

The rearrangement uses TRBV27 and TRBJ2-5; TRBD2 matches 12 bases. Germline lookup yields CDR1 MNHEY and CDR2 SMNVEV (reference sequence). The junction had 4 bases not matched to a gene; V was cut back by 6 bases and J by 5 bases. The CDR3 runs 14 residues. CDR3 DNA: TGTGCCAGCAGACCCGGACTAGCGGGGGAGACCCAGTACTTC. This sequence encodes CASRPGLAGETQYF.

CDR3 protein: CASSLEGTNTEAFF. In nucleotides, the CDR3 is TGCGCCAGCAGCTTGGAGGGGACGAACACTGAAGCTTTCTTT. The rearrangement joins TRBV5-1 to TRBJ1-1; TRBD1 is a possible D gene (5 bases). The CDR3 spans 14 residues. Trimming removed 0 bases from V and 1 base from J, with 7 bases in between. CDR1 is SGHRS and CDR2 is YFSETQ in the germline V gene.

This clone has just one count. V is TRBV7-6 and J is TRBJ2-3, with TRBD1 identical over 7 bases. The CDR3 is 14 amino acids. V shed 5 bases and J 3 bases; nucleotides not matched to a gene: 5. CDR1 is SGHVS and CDR2 is FNYEAQ in the germline V gene. The CDR3 loop reads CASSPGTATDTQYF. As DNA, the CDR3 is TGTGCCAGCAGCCCCGGGACAGCTACAGATACGCAGTATTTT. Based on the CDR3 plus reference TRBV7-6 and TRBJ2-3, the full variable domain is GAGVSQSPRYKVTKRGQDVALRCDPISGHVSLYWYRQALGQGPEFLTYFNYEAQQDKSGLPNDRFSAERPEGSISTLTIQRTEQRDSAMYRCASSPGTATDTQYFGPGTRLTVL.

The chain employs TRBV28 and TRBJ1-5; D call uncertain. Deletions cut 5 bases from V and 15 bases from J, with 14 bases between. Per the germline V gene, CDR1 is MDHEN and CDR2 is SYDVKM. The CDR3 length is 11 residues. CDR3 sequence (DNA): TGTGCCAGCAGTCTCGGCCCTAGCCTGCATTTT. Translation: CASSLGPSLHF.

The V gene is TRBV7-2, the J gene TRBJ2-5; D not certain. V shed 2 bases and J shed 0 bases, with 7 bases lying between them. The germline CDR1 and CDR2 sequences are SGHTA and FQGNSA. The CDR3 runs to 14 residues. The CDR3 bases are TGTGCCAGCAGCTTAAACGGGTACCAAGAGACCCAGTACTTC. It translates to CASSLNGYQETQYF. Based on the CDR3 plus reference TRBV7-2 and TRBJ2-5, the full variable domain is GAGVSQSPSNKVTEKGKDVELRCDPISGHTALYWYRQSLGQGLEFLIYFQGNSAPDKSGLPSDRFSAERTGGSVSTLTIQRTQQEDSAVYLCASSLNGYQETQYFGPGTRLLVL.

The chain couples TRBV10-1 to TRBJ2-1, with a weak D call TRBD1 (5 bases). Germline assignment: CDR1 WNHNN and CDR2 SYGVQD (reference sequence). V dropped 1 base and J dropped 8 bases, with 12 bases sitting between them. CDR3 length: 14 residues. The CDR3 reads CASSEFQGWDEQFF. In nucleotides, the CDR3 is TGCGCCAGCAGTGAGTTCCAGGGTTGGGATGAGCAGTTCTTC.

The rearrangement uses TRBV7-9 and TRBJ2-1; D possibly corresponds to TRBD2 (6 bases). V lost 5 bases, J lost 6 bases, and 23 bases lay in between. This CDR3 is 17 amino acids long. CDR1 is SEHNR and CDR2 is FQNEAQ in the germline V gene (reference sequence). CDR3 in amino acids: CASSLPTERAHGNEQFF. The CDR3 DNA follows: TGTGCCAGCAGCCTTCCTACCGAGCGGGCGCACGGCAATGAGCAGTTCTTC.

On this clone: Within the sample, other DNA sequences also encode this same CDR3. The chain joins TRBV5-1 to TRBJ2-1; 9 bases fit TRBD2. V was pared by 0 bases and J by 4 bases, with 5 bases of the junction left unmatched. The CDR3 consists of 16 residues. Germline CDR1 SGHRS, CDR2 YFSETQ. The CDR3 protein is CASSLGLAGPYNEQFF. For the CDR3, the DNA is TGCGCCAGCAGCTTGGGCCTAGCGGGACCATACAATGAGCAGTTCTTC.

CDR3 bases: TGTGCCAGCAGCTTCGCAAAATTGGACAGGATCTACGAGCAGTACTTC. Its protein is CASSFAKLDRIYEQYF. V gene TRBV5-5 combines with J gene TRBJ2-7; 7 nucleotides match TRBD1. V lost 2 bases to trimming and J lost 3 bases; unmatched junction nucleotides: 11. In germline, CDR1 is SGHKS, CDR2 YYEKEE (reference sequence). There are 16 residues in the CDR3.

V is TRBV10-3 and J is TRBJ1-1; TRBD1 might be the D (6 bases). This CDR3 comprises 13 residues. The germline V and J ends were trimmed by 2 bases and 3 bases, with 7 bases remaining between them. From germline, CDR1 is ENHRY and CDR2 SYGVKD. This chain's CDR3 is CAISEEGDTEAFF. In DNA, the CDR3 is TGTGCCATCAGTGAGGAGGGGGACACTGAAGCTTTCTTT.

This clone was detected only once. The gene calls are TRBV6-1 and TRBJ1-3; a weak D match, TRBD1 (6 bases). Germline CDR1 reads MNHNS; CDR2 reads SASEGT. CDR3 length: 15 amino acids. Trimming shortened V by 7 bases and J by 0 bases, and 13 bases separated the two germline ends. The CDR3: CASTLGGASGNTIYF. CDR3 DNA sequence: TGTGCCAGCACATTAGGGGGGGCCTCTGGAAACACCATATATTTT.

The CDR3: CASSFLSGTSAEQFF. The CDR3 DNA is TGTGCCAGCAGCTTCTTAAGCGGGACGTCGGCCGAGCAGTTCTTC. J is TRBJ2-1 and V is TRBV7-9; 7 bases are shared with TRBD2. J was trimmed by 10 bases and V by 3 bases; bases with no gene match: 12. The CDR3 runs 15 residues. Looked up from germline, CDR1 is SEHNR and CDR2 is FQNEAQ (reference sequence). The variable domain in full, with the rest retrieved from reference TRBV7-9 and TRBJ2-1, is DTGVSQNPRHKITKRGQNVTFRCDPISEHNRLYWYRQTLGQGPEFLTYFQNEAQLEKSRLLSDRFSAERPKGSFSTLEIQRTEQGDSAMYLCASSFLSGTSAEQFFGPGTRLTVL.

The chain is built from TRBV11-2 and TRBJ2-3; possible D gene TRBD2, 5 bases. V was clipped by 8 bases and J by 0 bases, with 15 bases between them. The CDR3 runs 15 residues. The germline CDR1 and CDR2 sequences are SGHAT and FQNNGV. CDR3 nucleotides: TGTGCCAGCGAGGCCGGGGAGACAAGCACAGATACGCAGTATTTT. It translates to CASEAGETSTDTQYF.

The chain uses TRBV10-1 and TRBJ2-3; D not resolved. The CDR3 has 15 residues. Germline assignment: CDR1 WNHNN and CDR2 SYGVQD (reference sequence). V lost 1 base, J lost 0 bases, and 8 bases lay in between. The CDR3 reads CASSEFRTSTDTQYF. CDR3 DNA: TGCGCCAGCAGTGAGTTTAGAACCAGCACAGATACGCAGTATTTT.

This sequence joins TRBV7-8 and TRBJ2-1; 10 bases are a match to TRBD2. Germline CDR1 SGHVS, CDR2 FQNEAQ. Trimming removed 1 base from V and 8 bases from J; junction bases left unmatched: 11. The CDR3 contains 17 residues. CDR3 DNA: TGTGCCAGCAGCTTAGAAACTAGCGGGAAGAGGCGCGATGAGCAGTTCTTC. Amino acids: CASSLETSGKRRDEQFF.

V gene TRBV29-1 combines with J gene TRBJ1-2, with D uncertain. The CDR3 consists of 13 residues. The germline CDR1 and CDR2 sequences are SQVTM and ANQGSEA. V was shortened by 2 bases and J by 5 bases, with 12 bases between the two germline ends. The CDR3 coding sequence is TGCAGCGTTGAAAGACCCTTAGGGTATGGCTACACCTTC. It specifies CSVERPLGYGYTF.

V is TRBV5-8 and J is TRBJ2-5; D is possibly TRBD1 (6 bases). CDR1 and CDR2 (germline): SGHTS, YDEGEE. V lost 1 base to trimming and J lost 5 bases, with 12 bases between them. The length of the CDR3 is 14 residues. CDR3 loop: CASSLYSGDETQYF. The CDR3 nucleotides are TGTGCCAGCAGCTTGTATTCAGGGGACGAGACCCAGTACTTC.

The chain recombines TRBV19 with TRBJ2-1; 13 positions match TRBD2. Germline V CDR1 and CDR2: LNHDA, SQIVND (reference sequence). The junction had 8 bases not matched to a gene; V was cut back by 8 bases and J by 1 base. CDR3 size: 17 residues. CDR3 coding DNA: TGTGCCAGTGAGGGGACTAGCGGGGTTTCTTCCTACAATGAGCAGTTCTTC. Its protein is CASEGTSGVSSYNEQFF.

The CDR3 is CASSLSRTANYGYTF. The CDR3 nucleotides read TGTGCCAGCAGCTTATCCCGGACAGCTAACTATGGCTACACCTTC. J is TRBJ1-2 and V is TRBV13, with D possibly matching TRBD1 (6 bases). The V end was cut by 2 bases, the J end by 0 bases, with 10 bases between. The CDR3 has 15 amino acids. Germline V gene sequence: CDR1 PRHDT, CDR2 FYEKMQ (reference sequence).

The chain is built from TRBV27 and TRBJ2-5, with 9 bases aligning to TRBD2. V trimming: 2 bases; J trimming: 0 bases; junction bases outside the gene matches: 1. This CDR3 has 15 residues. Germline loops: CDR1 MNHEY, CDR2 SMNVEV (reference sequence). The CDR3 reads CASSLRTSDQETQYF. The DNA for the CDR3 is TGTGCCAGCAGTTTAAGGACTAGCGACCAAGAGACCCAGTACTTC.

V usage is TRBV29-1 and J usage is TRBJ2-7; a possible D gene is TRBD1 (5 bases). The V end lost 6 bases, the J end lost 0 bases, and 15 bases lay between the germline ends. Germline-derived CDR1 and CDR2 are SQVTM and ANQGSEA. This CDR3 contains 14 residues. CDR3 residues: CSVADRTSSYEQYF. The DNA of the CDR3 is TGCAGCGTGGCCGACAGAACGAGCTCCTACGAGCAGTACTTC.

Turning to this clone: Other DNA sequences within the sample encode an identical CDR3. The rearrangement joins TRBV9 to TRBJ2-1; possibly TRBD1 or TRBD2 for D (5 bases each). V dropped 0 bases and J dropped 0 bases, with 7 bases sitting between them. In germline, CDR1 is SGDLS, CDR2 YYNGEE. The CDR3 totals 15 residues. DNA of the CDR3: TGTGCCAGCAGCGTAGGGGGGAACTCCTACAATGAGCAGTTCTTC. Translation gives CASSVGGNSYNEQFF.

As for this clone: One end of the junction does not line up with germline, which may come from a read error. V and J are TRBV10-1 and TRBJ2-7, with 7 bases fitting TRBD2. The CDR3 runs to 12 residues. CDR1 is WNHNN, CDR2 SYGVQD, per germline (reference sequence). This chain's CDR3 is CASSDNLAVHSW. CDR3 DNA sequence: TGCGCCAGCAGTGATAACCTAGCGGTTCATTCATGG.

The chain joins TRBV27 to TRBJ2-1, with TRBD2 identical over 7 bases. The CDR3 covers 14 residues. With V trimmed by 2 bases and J by 8 bases, 6 bases remained unmatched. The germline gives CDR1 MNHEY, CDR2 SMNVEV (reference sequence). The CDR3 region has the DNA TGTGCCAGCAGTTTAGGGGACTATTCAGATGAGCAGTTCTTC. This codes for CASSLGDYSDEQFF.

J is TRBJ1-1 and V is TRBV4-1; D gene ambiguous. The CDR3 consists of 13 residues. V was cut by 1 base and J by 5 bases, with 8 bases left in between. Germline lookup yields CDR1 MGHRA and CDR2 YSYEKL. The CDR3: CASSQGPGTEAFF. The CDR3 nucleotides are TGCGCCAGCAGCCAAGGGCCTGGGACTGAAGCTTTCTTT.

The chain employs TRBV7-6 and TRBJ1-3; 8 bases agree with TRBD1. J gave up 3 bases and V 4 bases, and 5 bases lay outside the gene matches. The CDR3 totals 15 residues. The germline V gene has CDR1 SGHVS and CDR2 FNYEAQ. The CDR3 bases are TGTGCCAGCAGCTCAGACAGGGGCTATGGAAACACCATATATTTT. The encoded protein is CASSSDRGYGNTIYF.

A word on this clone: One end of the junction does not line up with germline, which may come from a read error. The rearrangement links TRBV10-3 to TRBJ2-7, with D unclear. The CDR3 is made up of 14 amino acids. Germline V lookup: CDR1 ENHRY, CDR2 SYGVKD. The CDR3 sequence: CAISERVVSNEQYF. The CDR3 DNA reads as TGTGCCATCAGTGAGCGAGTGGTCTCCAACGAGCAGTACTTC.

This clone came up once. V and J are TRBV19 and TRBJ2-1; the match to TRBD2 covers 9 bases. The V gene end was trimmed by 5 bases and the J gene end by 6 bases; junction bases not matched to a gene: 8. Germline V gives CDR1 LNHDA, CDR2 SQIVND (reference sequence). This CDR3 contains 15 residues. The CDR3 loop reads CASSLASGTGNEQFF. The CDR3, as DNA: TGTGCCAGTAGTTTGGCTAGCGGGACGGGCAATGAGCAGTTCTTC.